A single sample gave rise to the 32 T cell receptor beta chains below, sequenced in a study of T cell responses to AZD1222 COVID-19 vaccine. Generated by immunoSEQ multiplex PCR, the TCRdb table keeps only in-frame clones and is missing some. This sample yields about 120,000 clones, of which about 87% are seen a single time; about 1.6% belongs to the top ten. Sequencing was performed on peripheral blood, taken on day 0 of AZD1222 vaccination. These receptors were obtained from an adult in good health.

This clone was counted a single time. The chain is built from TRBV4-2 and TRBJ2-1, with 10 nucleotides matching TRBD2. The CDR3 has 18 amino acids. V dropped 0 bases and J dropped 6; count of bases not matched to a gene: 11. Germline V gene lookup returns CDR1 LGHNA and CDR2 YNFKEQ. In DNA, the CDR3 is TGTGCCAGCAGCCAAGATTCCCAAAGCGGGAGGGGTCTCAATGAGCAGTTCTTC. Its translation: CASSQDSQSGRGLNEQFF.

The rearrangement uses TRBV28 and TRBJ1-5; no firm D call. This CDR3 has 14 amino acids. V lost 10 bases, J lost 7 bases, and 20 bases lay in between. The V gene's germline CDR1 is MDHEN and CDR2 SYDVKM. CDR3 sequence reads: CATTLNSMRQPQHF. The CDR3 DNA reads TGTGCCACCACTTTAAATTCTATGAGGCAGCCCCAGCATTTT.

The CDR3 coding sequence is TGTGCCAGCAGCTTGTTGACAGGGGGCGACGAGCAGTACTTC. It encodes CASSLLTGGDEQYF. The chain joins TRBV7-9 to TRBJ2-7; 10 bases line up with TRBD1. J gave up 5 bases and V 3 bases, and 4 bases lay outside the gene matches. The CDR3 runs to 14 residues. CDR1 is SEHNR and CDR2 is FQNEAQ in the germline V gene (reference sequence).

The rearrangement links TRBV29-1 to TRBJ2-1; D is uncertain. Trimming shortened V by 7 bases and J by 0 bases, and 10 bases separated the two germline ends. Germline CDR1 and CDR2: SQVTM and ANQGSEA. The CDR3 is 13 residues long. This CDR3 is CSAVISSYNEQFF. As DNA, the CDR3 is TGCAGCGCCGTAATCAGCTCCTACAATGAGCAGTTCTTC.

The chain uses TRBV5-4 and TRBJ2-2, with 9 bases fitting TRBD1. Germline loops: CDR1 SGHNT, CDR2 YYREEE (reference sequence). The trim removed 0 bases at V and 4 bases at J, leaving 4 bases unmatched. This CDR3 comprises 16 residues. The CDR3 region is CASSLGDRVRTGELFF. CDR3 sequence (DNA): TGTGCCAGCAGCTTGGGGGACAGGGTTCGCACCGGGGAGCTGTTTTTT.

CDR3 loop: CASGSLDTLGGNQPQHF. The CDR3 DNA sequence: TGTGCTAGTGGCTCACTTGACACACTCGGGGGCAATCAGCCCCAGCATTTT. The chain is built from TRBV12-5 and TRBJ1-5; D gene unclear. The CDR3 is made up of 17 amino acids. CDR1 and CDR2 from the germline V gene are LGHNT and FRNRAP. V gave up 6 bases and J gave up 2 bases, with 20 bases separating them.

The chain is built from TRBV6-5 and TRBJ1-2; D not certain. CDR3 length equals 12 residues. V was cut by 8 bases and J by 4 bases, with 11 bases left in between. Per germline, CDR1 MNHEY and CDR2 SVGAGI. The CDR3 is CASSVSRYGYTF. For the CDR3, the DNA is TGTGCCAGCTCTGTCTCCCGCTATGGCTACACCTTC.

The chain has TRBV5-1 and TRBJ1-5; D not certain. The germline V gene encodes CDR1 SGHRS and CDR2 YFSETQ. V lost 1 base and J lost 4, with 6 bases in between. The CDR3 length is 13 residues. The CDR3 spells CASSLRYNQPQHF. The CDR3 DNA sequence: TGCGCCAGCAGCTTGAGGTATAATCAGCCCCAGCATTTT.

The J gene is TRBJ2-7, the V gene TRBV15, with TRBD1 as a possible D gene (5 bases). Germline assignment: CDR1 LNHNV and CDR2 YYDKDF (reference sequence). Trimming left V 1 base short and J 3 bases short, with 19 bases between. CDR3 length: 17 residues. This CDR3 reads CATSRGLSSAGLYEQYF. The CDR3, as DNA: TGTGCCACCAGCAGAGGGTTATCCTCGGCAGGGCTCTACGAGCAGTACTTC.

The chain is built from TRBV25-1 and TRBJ1-1; TRBD1 aligns across 7 bases. V trimming: 8 bases; J trimming: 4 bases; junction bases outside the gene matches: 7. There are 13 residues in the CDR3. Per the germline V gene, CDR1 is MGHDK and CDR2 is SYGVNS. The CDR3 bases are TGTGCCAGCGGGAAAGGGGGCGGCACTGAAGCTTTCTTT. This codes for CASGKGGGTEAFF.

This sequence joins TRBV5-4 and TRBJ1-2; D gene unclear. This CDR3 spans 16 amino acids. V lost 0 bases and J 0 bases, leaving 12 bases between the germline ends. Germline V CDR1 and CDR2: SGHNT, YYREEE (reference sequence). The CDR3 DNA follows: TGTGCCAGCAGCTTGGCCAGCTCAGGAGCTAACTATGGCTACACCTTC. Its translation: CASSLASSGANYGYTF.

A note on this clone: Germline and junction disagree at one end, which may indicate a read error. This sequence joins TRBV2 and TRBJ1-4; 9 nucleotides align to TRBD1. The length of the CDR3 is 16 residues. The germline gives CDR1 SNHLY, CDR2 FYNNEI. This CDR3 is CASSVPGQGTSEKLFF. Here the CDR3 DNA reads TGTGCCAGCAGTGTCCCGGGACAGGGAACTAGTGAAAAACTGTTTTTT.

The rearrangement uses TRBV11-2 and TRBJ1-4; 7 positions match TRBD1. J was trimmed by 8 bases and V by 5 bases; bases with no gene match: 11. In germline, CDR1 is SGHAT, CDR2 FQNNGV. This CDR3 has 15 amino acids. DNA of the CDR3: TGTGCCAGCAGCCCACTGACAGGGAAAGAAGAAAAACTGTTTTTT. Its translation: CASSPLTGKEEKLFF. Together with reference TRBV11-2 and TRBJ1-4, the CDR3 gives the full variable domain: EAGVAQSPRYKIIEKRQSVAFWCNPISGHATLYWYQQILGQGPKLLIQFQNNGVVDDSQLPKDRFSAERLKGVDSTLKIQPAKLEDSAVYLCASSPLTGKEEKLFFGSGTQLSVL.

V usage is TRBV30 and J usage is TRBJ2-7; unclear D gene. This CDR3 has 12 residues. Trimming left V 0 bases short and J 3 bases short, with 6 bases between. Germline CDR1 is GTSNPN and CDR2 is SVGIG (reference sequence). CDR3 amino acids: CAWSVRGYEQYF. The CDR3 bases are TGTGCCTGGAGTGTACGCGGCTACGAGCAGTACTTC.

V gene TRBV3-1 (or the pseudogene TRBV3-2) combines with J gene TRBJ1-5, with 7 bases matching TRBD1. From germline, CDR1 is LGHDT and CDR2 YNNKEL (reference sequence). This CDR3 contains 14 residues. Trimming took 4 bases from V and 4 from J; bases not matched to a gene: 4. The CDR3 DNA follows: TGTGCCAGCAGCCCCCGACAGGGAAATCAGCCCCAGCATTTT. Its protein product is CASSPRQGNQPQHF.

The chain links TRBV15 to TRBJ1-2; TRBD1 is a possible D gene (6 bases). Germline CDR1 is LNHNV and CDR2 is YYDKDF (reference sequence). Trimming removed 5 bases at V and 3 bases at J, with 22 bases between. The CDR3 has 17 residues. DNA for the CDR3: TGTGCCACCAGCTTTGGGCGGGGGGGCGGATTTGACTATGGCTACACCTTC. Translation: CATSFGRGGGFDYGYTF.

This chain connects TRBV3-1 (or the pseudogene TRBV3-2) to TRBJ1-1; 7 bases agree with TRBD1. CDR1 is LGHDT and CDR2 is YNNKEL in the germline V gene (reference sequence). The CDR3 runs 14 residues. After removal of 7 bases from V and 8 bases from J, the junction contained 13 bases not matched to a gene. In nucleotides, the CDR3 is TGTGCCAGCACCCGGGCGACAGGGCAGGGGGAAGCTTTCTTT. This gives the protein CASTRATGQGEAFF.

This clone appeared a single time. V is TRBV25-1 and J is TRBJ1-1, with a tentative D call TRBD1 (6 bases). The CDR3 has 14 amino acids. V was shortened by 5 bases and J by 1 base, with 11 bases between the two germline ends. Germline CDR1 MGHDK, CDR2 SYGVNS. The CDR3 reads CASSNQGSNTEAFF. The CDR3 DNA reads as TGTGCCAGCAGTAACCAGGGGTCGAACACTGAAGCTTTCTTT.

The chain recombines TRBV5-5 with TRBJ2-1; TRBD2 matches 10 bases. This CDR3 spans 15 amino acids. J was trimmed by 4 bases and V by 3 bases; bases with no gene match: 4. CDR1 and CDR2 from the germline V gene are SGHKS and YYEKEE (reference sequence). CDR3 in DNA: TGTGCCAGCAGCTCCGGAGCGGGAGGGTACAATGAGCAGTTCTTC. Translated: CASSSGAGGYNEQFF.

The chain employs TRBV5-1 and TRBJ2-1; 8 bases are a match to TRBD1. Trimming took 4 bases from V and 7 from J; bases not matched to a gene: 7. There are 14 residues in the CDR3. CDR1 is SGHRS and CDR2 is YFSETQ in the germline V gene. The CDR3 DNA reads TGCGCCAGCAGCCAAGACAGGGGCGGGAATGAGCAGTTCTTC. This codes for CASSQDRGGNEQFF. Drawing the rest from reference TRBV5-1 and TRBJ2-1, the complete variable domain is KAGVTQTPRYLIKTRGQQVTLSCSPISGHRSVSWYQQTPGQGLQFLFEYFSETQRNKGNFPGRFSGRQFSNSRSEMNVSTLELGDSALYLCASSQDRGGNEQFFGPGTRLTVL.

This chain links TRBV5-6 with TRBJ2-7; D perhaps matches TRBD1 (6 bases). The CDR3 totals 13 residues. Germline V gene lookup returns CDR1 SGHDT and CDR2 YYEEEE. V was cut by 0 bases and J by 7 bases, with 11 bases left in between. Written as DNA, the CDR3 is TGTGCCAGCAGCTTGGTACAGGGTATGGAGCAGTACTTC. It codes for CASSLVQGMEQYF. Looking up the rest from reference TRBV5-6 and TRBJ2-7 gives the full variable domain: DAGVTQSPTHLIKTRGQQVTLRCSPKSGHDTVSWYQQALGQGPQFIFQYYEEEERQRGNFPDRFSGHQFPNYSSELNVNALLLGDSALYLCASSLVQGMEQYFGPGTRLTVT.

The rearrangement uses TRBV14 and TRBJ1-2, with D possibly being TRBD1 (5 bases). V gave up 0 bases and J gave up 8 bases, with 13 bases separating them. Germline V gene lookup returns CDR1 SGHDN and CDR2 FVKESK. The CDR3 consists of 14 residues. CDR3 sequence: CASSQERGAGGYTF. DNA of the CDR3: TGTGCCAGCAGCCAAGAGCGGGGCGCGGGGGGCTACACCTTC.

The chain links TRBV5-8 to TRBJ1-1; maybe TRBD1 (5 bases). The CDR3 totals 13 residues. V was clipped by 5 bases and J by 2 bases, with 10 bases between them. Looked up from germline, CDR1 is SGHTS and CDR2 is YDEGEE. The DNA for the CDR3 is TGTGCCAGCAGTTTGACAGCCAACACTGAAGCTTTCTTT. Amino acids: CASSLTANTEAFF.

This chain joins TRBV4-1 and TRBJ1-5; 7 bases fit TRBD1. The germline CDR1 and CDR2 sequences are MGHRA and YSYEKL. CDR3 size: 15 residues. The V gene end was trimmed by 5 bases and the J gene end by 5 bases; junction bases not matched to a gene: 9. The CDR3 coding sequence is TGCGCCAGCAGCTCCTTGACAGGGCGGGATCAGCCCCAGCATTTT. Translation: CASSSLTGRDQPQHF.

This clone has only one observation. The CDR3 is CSASFAAEYSPLHF. The CDR3 DNA reads as TGCAGTGCTAGTTTCGCGGCGGAGTATTCACCCCTCCACTTT. The V call is TRBV20-1, the J call TRBJ1-6, with D hard to call. This CDR3 has 14 residues. V was shortened by 3 bases and J by 8 bases, with 14 bases between the two germline ends. Germline V gene data show CDR1 as DFQATT and CDR2 as SNEGSKA (reference sequence).

The genes are TRBV19 and TRBJ2-6; D is perhaps TRBD2 (6 bases). V dropped 2 bases and J dropped 3 bases, with 8 bases sitting between them. Germline V gives CDR1 LNHDA, CDR2 SQIVND (reference sequence). The CDR3 extends over 15 amino acids. The chain's CDR3 is CASSIRAGGANVLTF. CDR3 coding DNA: TGTGCCAGTAGTATAAGAGCGGGTGGGGCCAACGTCCTGACTTTC.

The chain couples TRBV5-6 to TRBJ1-2; D perhaps matches TRBD1 (5 bases). This CDR3 has 18 residues. V lost 0 bases, J lost 4 bases, and 22 bases lay in between. Looked up from germline, CDR1 is SGHDT and CDR2 is YYEEEE. The CDR3 DNA is TGTGCCAGCAGCTTGGGGATGCACACGGGGGAATATTCCTATGGCTACACCTTC. It codes for CASSLGMHTGEYSYGYTF.

The rearrangement links TRBV3-1 (or the pseudogene TRBV3-2) to TRBJ1-4; D gene ambiguous. Trimming cost V 1 base and J 6 bases, with 18 bases left between them. The CDR3 is 17 residues long. Germline V gene sequence: CDR1 LGHDT, CDR2 YNNKEL (reference sequence). The CDR3 region has the DNA TGTGCCAGCAGCCAAGCTTTCGGGCTTCTGACGGATGAAAAACTGTTTTTT. Translation gives CASSQAFGLLTDEKLFF.

The genes are TRBV3-1 (or the pseudogene TRBV3-2) and TRBJ2-7; 13 nucleotides line up with TRBD2. The trim removed 0 bases at V and 4 bases at J, leaving 3 bases unmatched. Germline V gene data show CDR1 as LGHDT and CDR2 as YNNKEL (reference sequence). The CDR3 has 16 amino acids. The CDR3 reads CASSQDQGLAGYEQYF. The CDR3 region has the DNA TGTGCCAGCAGCCAAGATCAGGGACTAGCGGGATACGAGCAGTACTTC.

The chain carries TRBV7-2 and TRBJ1-1; TRBD1 is a possible D gene (5 bases). The germline CDR1 and CDR2 sequences are SGHTA and FQGNSA. V lost 5 bases and J lost 1, with 17 bases in between. The CDR3 has 16 residues. CDR3 in amino acids: CASSPGLGGGNTEAFF. The DNA of the CDR3 is TGTGCCAGCAGCCCCGGACTCGGGGGGGGGAACACTGAAGCTTTCTTT.

This chain links TRBV7-9 with TRBJ1-5; the D is unclear. Trimming took 3 bases from V and 6 from J, leaving 6 bases between them. CDR3 length: 12 residues. From germline, CDR1 is SEHNR and CDR2 FQNEAQ (reference sequence). As DNA, the CDR3 is TGTGCCAGCAGCTTTGATACTCAGCCCCAGCATTTT. This codes for CASSFDTQPQHF.

This clone was detected only a few times. The rearrangement uses TRBV5-6 and TRBJ1-2; no reliable D call. The germline gives CDR1 SGHDT, CDR2 YYEEEE. The ends were cut back, 4 bases at V and 4 bases at J, with 14 bases in the middle. The CDR3 extends over 14 amino acids. This chain's CDR3 is CASSPAARGYGYTF. For the CDR3, the DNA is TGTGCCAGCAGCCCGGCTGCTAGAGGCTATGGCTACACCTTC. Complete variable domain (other parts from reference TRBV5-6 and TRBJ1-2): DAGVTQSPTHLIKTRGQQVTLRCSPKSGHDTVSWYQQALGQGPQFIFQYYEEEERQRGNFPDRFSGHQFPNYSSELNVNALLLGDSALYLCASSPAARGYGYTFGSGTRLTVV.